One TCR beta chain is described in this entry. What this receptor recognizes is not known. No qualities accompany the bases; no much larger clone lies one base away. The data stem from a study of T cells in Graves' hyperthyroidism and ophthalmopathy (dated by TCRdb to between 2018 and 2021). In the study overall: Peripheral blood was collected at initial diagnosis, before any treatment. To identify distinguishing TCR V-J signatures, a discovery cohort of 100 or so patients was used, comprising 40 to 45 with Graves' ophthalmopathy and some 60 with stable Graves' hyperthyroidism. The paper describes TCR Vbeta CDR3 sequencing of fewer than 150 peripheral blood samples, made up of fewer than 50 ophthalmopathy patients, some 80 hyperthyroidism patients and about 17 progressor patients. Thyroid tissue and blood T-cell repertoires from six or seven Graves' hyperthyroidism patients were also compared in the study. Once sampling was done, hyperthyroidism patients were given methimazole at a starting dose of 30 mg daily, whereas ophthalmopathy patients were given high-dose intravenous methylprednisolone. Prospective prediction of ophthalmopathy was tested in an independent validation cohort of 18 to 20 hyperthyroidism patients and 15 to 17 patients who later progressed to ophthalmopathy. For training and testing, the 80 to 100 patients in the discovery cohort were randomly divided in a 7:3 ratio. On the study overall, not on this receptor specifically: No statistical method was used to fix the sample size in advance, and group allocation was not hidden from the investigators. A model built on a 13 V-J signature distinguished ophthalmopathy from stable hyperthyroidism, reaching about 88% sensitivity and about 81% specificity in cross-validation and 80%/75% in testing. During validation, the model predicted progression to ophthalmopathy a median of about 6.5 months ahead of onset, with more than 55% sensitivity and 72% to 80% specificity. Most expanded thyroid clonotypes (frequency above 0.001) were also found in blood, which suggests that blood repertoires may mirror thyroid immune responses.

Amplification of TCR beta CDR3 regions was carried out from RNA transcripts. The TCR CDR3 was subjected to a first round of RT-PCR using the HTBI primer set and the Qiagen OneStep RT-PCR kit. Libraries were constructed in a second round of multiplex PCR, after which size selection and purification were performed. The libraries were sequenced on an Illumina HiSeq2000 using paired-end 100 bp reads. In the paper's pipeline: SOAPnuke was used to process the raw data, throwing out any read that contained adapters or uncalled bases, had a mean Phred below 15, or lacked an exact constant-primer or identifier match. High-quality paired reads were merged using COPE v1.2.5, and each unique nucleotide sequence was defined as a clonotype. MiTCR v1.1 was used to align clonotypes to the IMGT TRBV, TRBD and TRBJ reference segments. Only V-J combinations with frequency above 0.0001, covering 99% to 99.2% of repertoires, were analysed. The TCS score was defined as F50 (clonal expansion) divided by E x V (chaos), with BLOSUM62-based TCRdist calculated between CDR3 peptides within each V-J. Welch's t-statistics and random forest reduced roughly 530 V-J features to fewer than 15, which were used in a naive Bayes classifier (R e1071). TCRdb passed the public sequencing reads through fastp at Q25 and MiXCR, retaining productive beta sequences. Records with the same CDR3 protein are collapsed into one entry carrying the most frequent genes and DNA. TCRdb, rather than the study authors, made the V and J calls. Recorded for this sample are fewer than 600,000 distinct CDR3 sequences; roughly an eighth of them occurred a single time. The ten largest clonotypes hold 15% to 20% of the sample.

The CDR3 numbers 14 residues from cysteine through phenylalanine. The kept DNA is CDR3 alone, 42 bases in frame from the first base. Trimming at the junction amounts to 3 bases on V and 5 bases on J, and the germline ends lie 13 bases apart. CDR1 and CDR2, per the germline V gene (reference sequence), are LNHDA and SQIVND. A patient counted as having stable Graves' hyperthyroidism if no progression to ophthalmopathy occurred over 18 months of follow-up. Hyperthyroidism patients were aged 18 to 65 years and newly diagnosed, with disease duration of less than 2 months. Exclusion was applied to patients with uncontrolled infections, other autoimmune diseases, pregnancy or lactation. Diagnoses were based on clinical symptoms, serum thyroxine and TRAb, thyroid ultrasound and orbital computed tomography. PBMCs were separated from under 11 ml of fresh peripheral blood using Ficoll-Paque density gradient centrifugation. Trizol reagent was used to extract total RNA, and RNA quality was then checked on an Agilent 2100 Bioanalyzer.

The TCR sequence derives from a woman between 18 and 29 years old with Graves' hyperthyroidism. The specimen was blood. The chain couples TRBV19 to TRBJ1-2; a tentative D call is TRBD1 (5 bases match). The DNA is as follows: TGTGCCAGTAGTATTTTGGGACTGAGTTATGGCTACACCTTC. Its product reads: CASSILGLSYGYTF.